These T cell receptor beta chains were read from a single sample in a study of blood T cell repertoires in COVID-19. Libraries were prepared by immunoSEQ multiplex PCR; TCRdb keeps only in-frame clonotypes and omits some of them. The table shows 65,000 to 90,000 clones, with 86% occurring only once. The material sequenced was peripheral blood. These TCRs come from a man aged 45 to 65 with active COVID-19. CDR3s include the opening cysteine and the closing phenylalanine or tryptophan. A D gene is named only where the DNA matches it firmly. Rows may omit the clone size; those that give it use once, few, many or a size class.

TRBJ2-7	NA	NA	TRBV24-1	CATSDSASHEQYF	TGTGCCACCAGTGATTCGGCTAGCCACGAGCAGTACTTC
TRBJ2-1	TRBD1	NA	TRBV28	CASSFTPVDRPYNEQFF	TGTGCCAGCAGTTTTACGCCCGTGGACAGGCCCTACAATGAGCAGTTCTTC
TRBJ1-1	TRBD1	NA	TRBV5-4	CASSLETGWGTNTEAFF	TGTGCCAGCAGCTTGGAGACAGGGTGGGGAACAAACACTGAAGCTTTCTTT
TRBJ1-2	TRBD1	NA	TRBV4-2	CASSQPMDREYGYTF	TGTGCCAGCAGCCAACCCATGGACAGGGAGTATGGCTACACCTTC
TRBJ1-2	NA	NA	TRBV11-2	CASSLALRQGLNYGYTF	TGTGCCAGCAGCTTAGCATTGAGGCAGGGGCTTAACTATGGCTACACCTTC
TRBJ1-4	NA	many	TRBV19	CASRRNRRTNEKLFF	TGTGCCAGTAGGCGCAACAGAAGGACTAATGAAAAACTGTTTTTT
TRBJ2-7	TRBD2	NA	TRBV7-2	CASSSQVGVAGVRSYEQYF	TGTGCCAGCAGCTCCCAAGTCGGAGTAGCGGGGGTCCGCTCCTACGAGCAGTACTTC
TRBJ2-1	NA	NA	TRBV5-1	CASRRLATSYNEQFF	TGCGCCAGCAGGCGGCTAGCGACCTCCTACAATGAGCAGTTCTTC
TRBJ2-1	NA	NA	TRBV30	CAWSVGQGYTNEQFF	TGTGCCTGGAGTGTTGGCCAGGGTTATACCAATGAGCAGTTCTTC
TRBJ2-7	NA	once	TRBV4-3	CASSQDTRASGYEQYF	TGCGCCAGCAGCCAAGATACCAGGGCCTCTGGGTACGAGCAGTACTTC
TRBJ2-7	TRBD1	once	TRBV5-1	CASSPTGYYEQYF	TGCGCCAGCAGCCCGACAGGGTACTACGAGCAGTACTTC
TRBJ1-5	NA	NA	TRBV28	CAWGVPQHF	TGTGCCTGGGGGGTGCCCCAGCATTTT
TRBJ2-5	NA	NA	TRBV7-3	CASSKGDGRETQYF	TGTGCCAGCAGCAAGGGGGACGGGCGGGAGACCCAGTACTTC
TRBJ2-5	TRBD2	once	TRBV7-2	CASSLSSSGGAAGETQYF	TGTGCCAGCAGCTTAAGTTCTAGCGGGGGTGCTGCGGGGGAGACCCAGTACTTC
TRBJ1-2	TRBD1	NA	TRBV18	CASSPPDRGLYGYTF	TGTGCCAGCTCACCACCGGACAGGGGGCTCTATGGCTACACCTTC
TRBJ1-1	NA	NA	TRBV4-2	CASSQEYSVNTEAFF	TGTGCCAGCAGCCAAGAATACTCGGTGAACACTGAAGCTTTCTTT
TRBJ2-7	NA	NA	TRBV7-2	CASSLVEGVGYEQYF	TGTGCCAGCAGCTTAGTAGAAGGGGTAGGGTACGAGCAGTACTTC
TRBJ1-2	TRBD1	NA	TRBV24-1	CATSDSGQGKGYTF	TGTGCCACCAGTGACTCCGGACAGGGAAAAGGCTACACCTTC
TRBJ1-2	TRBD1	NA	TRBV7-2	CASSSSNRGYTF	TGTGCCAGCAGCTCCTCGAACAGGGGGTACACCTTC
TRBJ2-6	TRBD2	NA	TRBV6-4	CASSDSLTSGSSGANVLTF	TGTGCCAGCAGTGACTCTTTAACTAGCGGGAGTTCTGGGGCCAACGTCCTGACTTTC
TRBJ2-3	TRBD2	NA	TRBV30	CAWSKLAGARGDTQYF	TGTGCCTGGAGTAAGTTAGCGGGAGCACGGGGAGATACGCAGTATTTT
TRBJ1-5	TRBD1	NA	TRBV30	CASRQGRQPQHF	TGTGCCTCTCGACAGGGTCGGCAGCCCCAGCATTTT